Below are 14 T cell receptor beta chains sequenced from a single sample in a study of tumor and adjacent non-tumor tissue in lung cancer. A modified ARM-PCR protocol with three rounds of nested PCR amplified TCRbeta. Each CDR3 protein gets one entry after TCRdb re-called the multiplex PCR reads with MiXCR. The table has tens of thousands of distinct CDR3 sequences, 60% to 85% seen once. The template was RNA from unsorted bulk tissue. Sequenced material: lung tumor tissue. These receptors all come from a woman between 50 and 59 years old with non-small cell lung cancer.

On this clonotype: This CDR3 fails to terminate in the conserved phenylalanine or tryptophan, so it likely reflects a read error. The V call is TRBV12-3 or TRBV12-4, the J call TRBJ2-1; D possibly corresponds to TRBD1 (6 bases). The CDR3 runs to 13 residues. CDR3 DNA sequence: TGTCCCAGCAGTTTAGTAGGGGGCAATGAGCAGTTCCTC. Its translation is CPSSLVGGNEQFL.

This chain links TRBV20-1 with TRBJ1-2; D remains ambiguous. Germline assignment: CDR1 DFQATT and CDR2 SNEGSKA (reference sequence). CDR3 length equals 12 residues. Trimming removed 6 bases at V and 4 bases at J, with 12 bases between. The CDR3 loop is CSAQHTFYGYTF. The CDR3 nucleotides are TGCAGTGCCCAGCATACTTTCTATGGCTACACCTTC.

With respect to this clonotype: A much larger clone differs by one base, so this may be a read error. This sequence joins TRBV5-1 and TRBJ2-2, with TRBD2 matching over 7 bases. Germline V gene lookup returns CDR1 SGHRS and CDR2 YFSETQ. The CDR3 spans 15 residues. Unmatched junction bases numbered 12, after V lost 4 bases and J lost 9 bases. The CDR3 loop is CASSPQAGNTRELFF. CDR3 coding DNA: TGCGCCAGCAGCCCTCAAGCGGGAAATACCCGGGAGCTGTTTTTT. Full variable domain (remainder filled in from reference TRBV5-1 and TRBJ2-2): KAGVTQTPRYLIKTRGQQVTLSCSPISGHRSVSWYQQTPGQGLQFLFEYFSETQRNKGNFPGRFSGRQFSNSRSEMNVSTLELGDSALYLCASSPQAGNTRELFFGEGSRLTVL.

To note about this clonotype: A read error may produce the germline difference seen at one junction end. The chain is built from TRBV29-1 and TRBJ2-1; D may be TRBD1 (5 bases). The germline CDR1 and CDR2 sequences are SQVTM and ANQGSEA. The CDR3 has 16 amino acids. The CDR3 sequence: CSVEAPDMQTYDEQIF. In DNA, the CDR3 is TGCAGCGTTGAGGCCCCGGACATGCAAACATACGATGAGCAGATCTTC.

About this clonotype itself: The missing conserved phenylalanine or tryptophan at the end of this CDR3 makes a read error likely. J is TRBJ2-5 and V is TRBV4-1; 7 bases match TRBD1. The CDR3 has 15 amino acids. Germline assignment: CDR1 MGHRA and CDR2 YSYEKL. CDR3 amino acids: CAGSQIQGLGETQYI. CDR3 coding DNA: TGCGCCGGCAGCCAAATACAGGGGCTAGGGGAGACCCAGTACATC.

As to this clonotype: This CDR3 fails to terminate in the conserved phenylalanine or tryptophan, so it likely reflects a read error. The CDR3 nucleotides read TGCAGCGTTGTACGAGGGATCCCAGATACGCAGTATTCT. It is translated as CSVVRGIPDTQYS. The J gene is TRBJ2-3, the V gene TRBV29-1, with D perhaps TRBD2 (5 bases). Germline V lookup: CDR1 SQVTM, CDR2 ANQGSEA. The CDR3 consists of 13 residues. The V gene lost 4 bases and the J gene lost 4 bases, with 12 bases spanning the gap.

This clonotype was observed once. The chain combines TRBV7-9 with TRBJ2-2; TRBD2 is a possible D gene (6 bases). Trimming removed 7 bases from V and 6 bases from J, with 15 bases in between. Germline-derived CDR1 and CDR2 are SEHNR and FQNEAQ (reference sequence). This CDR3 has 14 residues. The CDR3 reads CASNDTGVAGELFF. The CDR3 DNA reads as TGTGCCAGCAACGACACGGGGGTTGCCGGGGAGCTGTTTTTT.

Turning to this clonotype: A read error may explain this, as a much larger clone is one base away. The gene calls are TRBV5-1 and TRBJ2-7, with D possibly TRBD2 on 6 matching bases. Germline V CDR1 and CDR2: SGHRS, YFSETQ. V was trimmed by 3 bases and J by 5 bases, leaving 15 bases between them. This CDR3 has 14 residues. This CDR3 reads CASSSGEGFHEQYF. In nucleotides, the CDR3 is TGCGCCAGCAGCTCGGGAGAGGGGTTCCACGAGCAGTACTTC.

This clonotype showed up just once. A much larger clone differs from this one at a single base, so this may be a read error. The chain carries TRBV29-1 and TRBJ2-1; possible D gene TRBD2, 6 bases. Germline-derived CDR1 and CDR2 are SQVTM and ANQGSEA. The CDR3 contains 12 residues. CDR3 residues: CSDEEKGRGQFF. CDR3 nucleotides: TGCAGCGATGAAGAAAAAGGGCGGGGGCAGTTCTTC.

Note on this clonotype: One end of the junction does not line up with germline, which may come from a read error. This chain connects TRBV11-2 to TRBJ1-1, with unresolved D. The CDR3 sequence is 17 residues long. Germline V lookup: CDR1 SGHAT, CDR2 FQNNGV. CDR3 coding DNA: TGCGCCAGCGGCTTAGGCGGGCCCGAAGGTATGAACACTGAAGCTTTCTTT. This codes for CASGLGGPEGMNTEAFF.

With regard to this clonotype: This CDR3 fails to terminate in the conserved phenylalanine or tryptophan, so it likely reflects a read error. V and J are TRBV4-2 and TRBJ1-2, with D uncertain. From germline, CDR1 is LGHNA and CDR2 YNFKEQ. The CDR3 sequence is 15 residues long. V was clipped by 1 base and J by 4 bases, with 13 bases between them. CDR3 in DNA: TGTGCCAGCAGCCAAGGGAAAGGGAACCCCTATGGCTACACCCTC. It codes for CASSQGKGNPYGYTL.

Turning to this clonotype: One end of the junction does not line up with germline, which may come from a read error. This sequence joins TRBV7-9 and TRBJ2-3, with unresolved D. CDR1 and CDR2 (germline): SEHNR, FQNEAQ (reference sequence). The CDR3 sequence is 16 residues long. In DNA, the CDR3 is TGTGCCCGCAGCCGTCCGGGCAGACGCACCACAGATACGCAATATTTT. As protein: CARSRPGRRTTDTQYF. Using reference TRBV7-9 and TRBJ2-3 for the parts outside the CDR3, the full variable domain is DTGVSQNPRHKITKRGQNVTFRCDPISEHNRLYWYRQTLGQGPEFLTYFQNEAQLEKSRLLSDRFSAERPKGSFSTLEIQRTEQGDSAMYLCARSRPGRRTTDTQYFGPGTRLTVL.

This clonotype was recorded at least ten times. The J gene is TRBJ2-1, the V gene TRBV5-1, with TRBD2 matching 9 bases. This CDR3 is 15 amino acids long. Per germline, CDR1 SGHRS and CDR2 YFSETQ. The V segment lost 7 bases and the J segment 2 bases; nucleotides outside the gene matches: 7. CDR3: CASGTSSGTYNEQFF. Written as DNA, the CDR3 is TGCGCCAGCGGCACCTCTAGCGGGACCTACAATGAGCAGTTCTTC. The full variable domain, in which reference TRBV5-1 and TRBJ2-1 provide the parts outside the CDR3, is KAGVTQTPRYLIKTRGQQVTLSCSPISGHRSVSWYQQTPGQGLQFLFEYFSETQRNKGNFPGRFSGRQFSNSRSEMNVSTLELGDSALYLCASGTSSGTYNEQFFGPGTRLTVL.

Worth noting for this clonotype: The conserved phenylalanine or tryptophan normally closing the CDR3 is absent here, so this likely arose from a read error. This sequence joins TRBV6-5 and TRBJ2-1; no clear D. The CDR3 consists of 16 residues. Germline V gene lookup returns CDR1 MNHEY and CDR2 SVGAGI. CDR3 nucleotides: TGTACCAGCAGTTACTCTGTTGGGGTGGGTTACAATGAGCAGTTCTTA. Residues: CTSSYSVGVGYNEQFL.